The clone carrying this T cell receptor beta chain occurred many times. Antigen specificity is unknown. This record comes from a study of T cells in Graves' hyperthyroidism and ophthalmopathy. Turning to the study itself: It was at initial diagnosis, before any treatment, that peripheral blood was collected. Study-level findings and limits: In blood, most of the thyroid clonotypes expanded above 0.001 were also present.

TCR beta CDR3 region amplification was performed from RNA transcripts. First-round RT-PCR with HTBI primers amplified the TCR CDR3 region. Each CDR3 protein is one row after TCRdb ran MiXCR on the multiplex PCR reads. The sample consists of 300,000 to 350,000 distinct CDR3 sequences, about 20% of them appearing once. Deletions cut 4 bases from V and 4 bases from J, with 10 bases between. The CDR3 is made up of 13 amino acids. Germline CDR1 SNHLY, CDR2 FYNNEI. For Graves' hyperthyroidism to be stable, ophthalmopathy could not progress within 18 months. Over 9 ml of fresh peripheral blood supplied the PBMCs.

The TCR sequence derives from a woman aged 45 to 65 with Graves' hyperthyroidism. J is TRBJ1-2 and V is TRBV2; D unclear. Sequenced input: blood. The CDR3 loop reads CASSGNSLYGYTF. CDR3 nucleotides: TGTGCCAGCAGTGGTAACAGCCTCTATGGCTACACCTTC.